This record looks at one T cell receptor (beta chain) sequence and its context. Its antigen remains unidentified. Per-base quality was not reported, and no clone a single base away is much larger than it. The method was 5' RACE. The instrument was an Illumina HiSeq 2000. A universal primer binding site was introduced by template switching, and a unique molecular identifier was present in the final cDNA, enabling accurate counting of TCR cDNA molecules. Specific primers in the conserved constant-segment region were used to synthesize first-strand cDNA for TCR alpha and beta chains. Each cDNA library was double barcoded, with a SMART-Mk sample barcode plus Illumina barcodes, to control for contamination. TruSeq adapter sequences and Illumina sample barcodes were added in two successive PCR steps. The Illumina HiSeq platform was used with custom primers to sequence TCR alpha and beta cDNA libraries. The study's own analysis went as follows. MiGEC was used to process raw reads and extract unique molecular identifiers, and MiXCR was used to find CDR3 positions. Recombination models were inferred per individual with the repgenHMM and IGoR tools using an EM algorithm. Shared clonotypes were analyzed with the tcR package in R, and sharing was normalized by the product of cloneset sizes. Out-of-frame nonproductive sequences were analyzed to study raw recombination free of thymic and clonal selection effects. In TCRdb, the public reads were trimmed at Q25 with fastp and aligned with MiXCR, with productive beta chains retained. CDR3 protein sequences are deduplicated, and each keeps its most common genes and DNA. The V and J calls were determined by TCRdb, not by the authors. Across this sample there are nearly 650,000 distinct CDR3 sequences, with about 7.1% seen only once. The top ten constitute roughly 1.6% of the sample.

V ends up 1 base short and J 2 bases short, with an unmatched junction base count of 8. Per the germline V gene, SGHTA is the CDR1 and FQGNSA is the CDR2. The CDR3 covers 17 residues, taking in both the cysteine and the phenylalanine. Only the CDR3 portion is preserved as DNA: 51 bases, with reading frame beginning at the first base. Every donor in the study was a healthy Caucasian. Three pairs of female monozygotic twins, all aged roughly 18 to 29 years, made up the twin cohort. Peripheral blood mononuclear cells were used as the source from which RNA for TCR libraries was isolated. This entry belongs to a study of identical twins (dated by TCRdb to 2015 to 2016). Background for the entire study: The study deep-sequenced TCR alpha and beta repertoires from monozygotic twins, unrelated adults of various ages and cord blood to test whether fetal clonotypes persist. To rule out contamination, replicate twin experiments were performed at different times with different library preparation protocols.

Results the study describes overall, beyond this receptor: Because the same donors could not be followed over many years, conclusions were based on cross-sectional statistical analysis. In monozygotic twins, recombination models systematically underestimated out-of-frame TCR alpha sharing, but the models matched the sharing seen between unrelated individuals. Compared with coincidental sharing between unrelated individuals, out-of-frame TCR alpha sequences shared between twins showed an excess of sequences with low generation probability. Fewer insertions were carried by abundant cord blood beta clonotypes, a similar but weaker trend appeared in young adult naive repertoires, and no such trend appeared in memory repertoires. A weaker excess of twin sharing was found in beta out-of-frame sequences because the signal-to-noise ratio was lowered by fewer shared sequences. Invariant T cells such as MAIT and iNKT could partly confound zero-insertion analyses, although diverse VJ usage argued against such confounding for most clonotypes.

In addition, the sample was reused for a study of yellow fever vaccine responses in identical twins. The second study, in turn, reports: According to the authors, in identical twins the way T cells responded to vaccination appeared partly convergent and partly personalized. The study precisely tracked vaccine-responding T cell clones in identical twins.

This chain joins TRBV7-2 to TRBJ1-5, and TRBD1 matches 7 of the central bases. The receptor was isolated from a woman under 30 in good health. The material sequenced was PBMCs. The DNA reads as follows: TGTGCCAGCAGCTTAGGACGTCGTCAGGGGGGCAATCAGCCCCAGCATTTT. It translates to CASSLGRRQGGNQPQHF.